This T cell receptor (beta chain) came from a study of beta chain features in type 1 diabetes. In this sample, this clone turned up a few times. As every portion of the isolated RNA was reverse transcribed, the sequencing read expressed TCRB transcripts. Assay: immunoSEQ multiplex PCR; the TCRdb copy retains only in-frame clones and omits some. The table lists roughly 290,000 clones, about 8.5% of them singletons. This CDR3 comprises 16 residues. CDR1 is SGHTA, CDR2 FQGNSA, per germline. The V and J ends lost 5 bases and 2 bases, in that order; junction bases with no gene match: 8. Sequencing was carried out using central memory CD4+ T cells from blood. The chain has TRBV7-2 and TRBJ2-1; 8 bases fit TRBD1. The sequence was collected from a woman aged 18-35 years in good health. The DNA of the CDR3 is TGTGCCAGCAGCCCACCGACAGGGGCCGCCTACAATGAGCAGTTCTTC. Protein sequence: CASSPPTGAAYNEQFF.